This T cell receptor beta chain is from a study of cytomegalovirus exposure and HLA in healthy donors. General observations from the study: As was reported, the classifier diagnosed cytomegalovirus status with high specificity and sensitivity. There were some 150 TCR beta chains listed as cytomegalovirus-associated.

J was trimmed by 3 bases and V by 7 bases; bases with no gene match: 6. The length of the CDR3 is 14 residues. CDR1 and CDR2 (germline): MNHEY, SMNVEV (reference sequence). Note on this clone: The antigen remains unidentified.

Profiling relied on immunoSEQ multiplex PCR, and the TCRdb table lists in-frame clones only, not all of them. The table shows roughly 300,000 clones, with around 90% occurring only once. The receptor was derived from a woman between 25 and 40 years old in good health and CMV-seropositive. Source material: PBMCs. The rearrangement links TRBV27 to TRBJ2-1; 7 nucleotides line up with TRBD2. The CDR3, as DNA: TGTGCCAGCACCGTAGCGGGCGGCTACAATGAGCAGTTCTTC. This sequence encodes CASTVAGGYNEQFF.